This is a list of T cell receptor beta chains from one sample in a study of early T cells in non-severe SARS-CoV-2 infection. Using its own MiXCR run on the 5' RACE reads, TCRdb lists one record per CDR3 protein. In the table there are approximately 85,000 distinct CDR3 sequences, 9% to 15% of which are singletons. Sequenced sample: whole blood. These receptors originate from an adult who was a healthcare worker with PCR-confirmed SARS-CoV-2 infection or an uninfected control (not recorded which). The CDR3 runs from the conserved cysteine through the conserved F or W. D genes are given only for firm matches.

d_gene: -
j_gene: TRBJ1-6
v_gene: TRBV7-3
CDR3aa: CASSFNGRASPLHF

d_gene: TRBD2
j_gene: TRBJ2-3
v_gene: TRBV20-1
CDR3aa: CSARAGGPSDTQYF

d_gene: TRBD1
j_gene: TRBJ2-5
v_gene: TRBV3-1
CDR3aa: CASSQFLGQQETQYF

d_gene: -
j_gene: TRBJ1-6
v_gene: TRBV7-2
CDR3aa: CASRNLQGELNSPLHF

d_gene: -
j_gene: TRBJ2-1
v_gene: TRBV11-3
CDR3aa: CASSLTSGSNEQFF

d_gene: -
j_gene: TRBJ2-6
v_gene: TRBV19
CDR3aa: CASSITPGLLSSGANVLTF

d_gene: TRBD2
j_gene: TRBJ2-2
v_gene: TRBV20-1
CDR3aa: CSASSGRGTGELFF

d_gene: -
j_gene: TRBJ1-2
v_gene: TRBV11-2
CDR3aa: CASSLQESYGYTF

d_gene: -
j_gene: TRBJ2-2
v_gene: TRBV21-1
CDR3aa: CASSAPYVDTGELFF

d_gene: -
j_gene: TRBJ2-2
v_gene: TRBV6-6
CDR3aa: CASSLRAGELFF

d_gene: TRBD1
j_gene: TRBJ1-2
v_gene: TRBV27
CDR3aa: CASSLILGQGSYGYTF

d_gene: TRBD1
j_gene: TRBJ1-3
v_gene: TRBV4-3
CDR3aa: CASSQDHVRRGPGNTIYF

d_gene: -
j_gene: TRBJ1-6
v_gene: TRBV4-2
CDR3aa: CASSSDRDSPLHF

d_gene: -
j_gene: TRBJ2-1
v_gene: TRBV7-8
CDR3aa: CASSFGGGSSYNEQFF

d_gene: -
j_gene: TRBJ2-1
v_gene: TRBV7-2
CDR3aa: CASSVNRDRREFF

d_gene: -
j_gene: TRBJ1-2
v_gene: TRBV18
CDR3aa: CASSVEAKGDYGYTF

d_gene: -
j_gene: TRBJ2-7
v_gene: TRBV6-6
CDR3aa: CASSDGPAYEQYF

d_gene: TRBD2
j_gene: TRBJ2-3
v_gene: TRBV29-1
CDR3aa: CSVEAGAAGADTQYF

d_gene: -
j_gene: TRBJ1-3
v_gene: TRBV30
CDR3aa: CAWTGGRNTIYF

d_gene: -
j_gene: TRBJ2-5
v_gene: TRBV7-2
CDR3aa: CASSLEERGETQYF

d_gene: -
j_gene: TRBJ2-3
v_gene: TRBV9
CDR3aa: CASSATGSSDTQYF

d_gene: TRBD1
j_gene: TRBJ2-3
v_gene: TRBV20-1
CDR3aa: CSASPTRDRDQSTDTQYF

d_gene: TRBD1
j_gene: TRBJ2-7
v_gene: TRBV20-1
CDR3aa: CSARDSRQGVHEQYF

d_gene: TRBD2
j_gene: TRBJ2-7
v_gene: TRBV19
CDR3aa: CASSILAGGPPYERYF

d_gene: -
j_gene: TRBJ2-3
v_gene: TRBV30
CDR3aa: CAWTHGPLATDTQYF

d_gene: -
j_gene: TRBJ2-7
v_gene: TRBV18
CDR3aa: CASSHGSYEQYF

d_gene: -
j_gene: TRBJ1-1
v_gene: TRBV25-1
CDR3aa: CASSDLEGDQDTEAFF

d_gene: TRBD2
j_gene: TRBJ2-1
v_gene: TRBV6-5
CDR3aa: CATRGSASSYNEQFF

d_gene: -
j_gene: TRBJ2-2
v_gene: TRBV9
CDR3aa: CASSVGRGLDTGELFF

d_gene: -
j_gene: TRBJ2-2
v_gene: TRBV2
CDR3aa: CASSLTPYTGELFF

d_gene: -
j_gene: TRBJ1-5
v_gene: TRBV4-1
CDR3aa: CASSQGGVNQPQHF

d_gene: -
j_gene: TRBJ2-7
v_gene: TRBV30
CDR3aa: CAWSRGTYEQYF

d_gene: TRBD2
j_gene: TRBJ2-7
v_gene: TRBV20-1
CDR3aa: CSAHNGGAYEQYF

d_gene: -
j_gene: TRBJ2-5
v_gene: TRBV20-1
CDR3aa: CSARHQETQYF

d_gene: TRBD2
j_gene: TRBJ2-7
v_gene: TRBV9
CDR3aa: CASSPRTRTHEQYF

d_gene: -
j_gene: TRBJ2-5
v_gene: TRBV5-1
CDR3aa: CASSLWGPGKETQYF

d_gene: TRBD1
j_gene: TRBJ1-4
v_gene: TRBV7-6
CDR3aa: CASSLTTGQGGKLFF

d_gene: -
j_gene: TRBJ2-3
v_gene: TRBV5-1
CDR3aa: CASSSQGDTDTQYF

d_gene: -
j_gene: TRBJ1-1
v_gene: TRBV24-1
CDR3aa: CATTGEGVTEAFF

d_gene: -
j_gene: TRBJ2-7
v_gene: TRBV20-1
CDR3aa: CSARSPAPPYEQYF

d_gene: -
j_gene: TRBJ1-4
v_gene: TRBV2
CDR3aa: CASQRQFNEKLFF

d_gene: -
j_gene: TRBJ1-1
v_gene: TRBV20-1
CDR3aa: CSAGQSYTEAFF

d_gene: -
j_gene: TRBJ2-1
v_gene: TRBV21-1
CDR3aa: CASSSRLADNNEQFF

d_gene: -
j_gene: TRBJ2-7
v_gene: TRBV12-3/TRBV12-4
CDR3aa: CASSLSPREQYF